This T cell receptor beta chain appears in the sequencing data of a study of blood T cell repertoires in COVID-19. V gave up 6 bases and J gave up 7 bases, with 16 bases separating them. The CDR3 sequence is 14 residues long. Looked up from germline, CDR1 is KGHSH and CDR2 is LQKENI. This clone has only a few counts. The method was immunoSEQ multiplex PCR; TCRdb's version includes in-frame clones alone and lacks a portion of them. The sample lists roughly 120,000 clones, around 90% occurring once. The receptor comes from a human donor in a cohort sampled during active COVID-19. The chain couples TRBV18 to TRBJ1-5, with TRBD1 as a possible D gene (6 bases). Source material: peripheral blood. Written as DNA, the CDR3 is TGTGCCAGCTCTCTCAGGGGCATCGGACAGCCCCAGCATTTT. Its protein product is CASSLRGIGQPQHF.